These 31 T cell receptor beta chains were all obtained from the same sample, sequenced in a study of monozygotic twins with cystic fibrosis. Profiling relied on immunoSEQ multiplex PCR, and the TCRdb table lists in-frame clones only, not all of them. Among 20,000 to 30,000 clones listed, around nine tenths were seen once. The specimen sequenced was blood. The receptors come from a girl aged 2-10 years with cystic fibrosis.

The rearrangement joins TRBV7-9 to TRBJ1-5; possibly TRBD1 for D (5 bases). The V end lost 5 bases, the J end lost 7 bases, and 15 bases lay between the germline ends. Looked up from germline, CDR1 is SEHNR and CDR2 is FQNEAQ (reference sequence). There are 14 residues in the CDR3. CDR3 sequence: CASSPGDGVQPQHF. DNA for the CDR3: TGTGCCAGCAGCCCGGGGGACGGGGTACAGCCCCAGCATTTT.

The rearrangement links TRBV4-1 to TRBJ2-7, with D possibly matching TRBD2 (5 bases). There are 14 residues in the CDR3. Germline CDR1 MGHRA, CDR2 YSYEKL. V gave up 1 base and J gave up 3 bases, with 10 bases separating them. Here the CDR3 reads CASSQGPGNYEQYF. The CDR3 bases are TGCGCCAGCAGCCAAGGGCCGGGGAACTACGAGCAGTACTTC.

As regards this clone: A junction end diverges from the germline sequence, so it may reflect a read error. This rearrangement joins TRBV9 to TRBJ1-3; D remains unclear. Germline assignment: CDR1 SGDLS and CDR2 YYNGEE. The CDR3 contains 17 residues. The CDR3 DNA sequence: TGTGCCAGCAGCCCGGCTGCCGGCAGTCCCCAACTAAACGCCATATATTTT. This sequence encodes CASSPAAGSPQLNAIYF.

The chain links TRBV4-1 to TRBJ1-2; TRBD1 agrees at 7 bases. The CDR3 runs to 15 residues. V lost 4 bases, J lost 5 bases, and 10 bases stayed unmatched. Looked up from germline, CDR1 is MGHRA and CDR2 is YSYEKL. CDR3 DNA: TGCGCCAGCAGCCCCCGGGGACAGAATACTTATGGCTACACCTTC. Translated, it gives CASSPRGQNTYGYTF.

The chain employs TRBV5-6 and TRBJ2-3; no clear D. From germline, CDR1 is SGHDT and CDR2 YYEEEE. This CDR3 is 14 amino acids long. With 1 base removed from V and 0 bases from J, the gap between germline ends came to 6 bases. In nucleotides, the CDR3 is TGTGCCAGCAGCTTGTCCAGGAGCACAGATACGCAGTATTTT. Protein sequence: CASSLSRSTDTQYF.

The chain links TRBV30 to TRBJ2-5; TRBD1 matches 10 bases. V shed 0 bases, J shed 3 bases, and the junction held 7 bases outside the gene matches. Germline V gene sequence: CDR1 GTSNPN, CDR2 SVGIG (reference sequence). The CDR3 spans 16 residues. CDR3 loop: CAWSVGDRGRKETQYF. The CDR3 DNA sequence: TGTGCCTGGAGTGTTGGGGACAGGGGTCGAAAAGAGACCCAGTACTTC.

The chain recombines TRBV30 with TRBJ2-3; 7 bases map to TRBD1. Germline V gene data show CDR1 as GTSNPN and CDR2 as SVGIG (reference sequence). The junction had 5 bases not matched to a gene; V was cut back by 5 bases and J by 0 bases. The CDR3 spans 14 residues. The chain's CDR3 is CAWGGQPSTDTQYF. DNA of the CDR3: TGTGCCTGGGGGGGACAGCCTAGCACAGATACGCAGTATTTT.

This chain links TRBV21-1 with TRBJ1-1; TRBD1 is taken as the D call from the table, unchecked against the DNA. TRBV21-1 is a pseudogene segment. CDR3 length equals 12 residues. CDR3 sequence reads: CASSKGLAEAFF. The CDR3 bases are TGTGCCAGCAGCAAGGGGCTGGCTGAAGCTTTCTTT.

The chain couples TRBV19 to TRBJ1-6; weak D call: TRBD1 (6 bases). Germline lookup yields CDR1 LNHDA and CDR2 SQIVND (reference sequence). The CDR3 sequence is 19 residues long. The germline V and J ends were trimmed by 4 bases and 0 bases, with 19 bases remaining between them. The CDR3 loop reads CASSRTVIPRSSYNSPLHF. The CDR3 DNA is TGTGCCAGTAGTAGGACAGTCATACCTAGGAGCTCCTATAATTCACCCCTCCACTTT.

J is TRBJ1-1 and V is TRBV4-2, with 10 bases matching TRBD1. This CDR3 region has 16 residues. Germline CDR1 reads LGHNA; CDR2 reads YNFKEQ. The J segment lost 0 bases and the V segment lost 6 bases, leaving 7 bases of the junction unmatched. CDR3: CASSRTGGSVNTEAFF. The CDR3 DNA reads as TGTGCCAGCAGTCGGACAGGGGGGTCGGTGAACACTGAAGCTTTCTTT.

This chain links TRBV5-1 with TRBJ2-1; tentatively, D is TRBD1 (6 bases). CDR1 is SGHRS, CDR2 YFSETQ, per germline. The CDR3 has 17 residues. V lost 0 bases and J 3 bases, leaving 16 bases between the germline ends. The CDR3 spells CASSLVQGLMGYNEQFF. DNA of the CDR3: TGCGCCAGCAGCTTGGTACAGGGCTTGATGGGCTACAATGAGCAGTTCTTC.

The chain carries TRBV19 and TRBJ1-1; the match to TRBD1 covers 8 bases. The trim removed 3 bases at V and 1 base at J, leaving 4 bases unmatched. Germline V CDR1 and CDR2: LNHDA, SQIVND (reference sequence). The CDR3 totals 15 residues. CDR3 bases: TGTGCCAGTAGTATCCGTGGACAGGGGAACACTGAAGCTTTCTTT. Protein sequence: CASSIRGQGNTEAFF.

The CDR3 reads CASSSRPGGGNSPLHF. As DNA, the CDR3 is TGTGCCAGCAGCTCGCGCCCAGGAGGGGGTAATTCACCCCTCCACTTT. This chain connects TRBV7-2 to TRBJ1-6, with D possibly TRBD1 on 6 matching bases. The CDR3 runs to 16 residues. Trimming took 4 bases from V and 6 from J, leaving 16 bases between them. Germline V gene data show CDR1 as SGHTA and CDR2 as FQGNSA.

This rearrangement joins TRBV15 to TRBJ1-1; a weak D match, TRBD1 (5 bases). Trimming removed 8 bases at V and 0 bases at J, with 10 bases between. This CDR3 comprises 13 residues. Per germline, CDR1 LNHNV and CDR2 YYDKDF (reference sequence). The CDR3 loop reads CATGAALNTEAFF. The CDR3 DNA reads as TGTGCCACCGGGGCCGCCTTGAACACTGAAGCTTTCTTT. Looking up the rest from reference TRBV15 and TRBJ1-1 gives the full variable domain: DAMVIQNPRYQVTQFGKPVTLSCSQTLNHNVMYWYQQKSSQAPKLLFHYYDKDFNNEADTPDNFQSRRPNTSFCFLDIRSPGLGDTAMYLCATGAALNTEAFFGQGTRLTVV.

In this sample, this clone turned up a few times. The chain carries TRBV9 and TRBJ2-7; D gene ambiguous. The length of the CDR3 is 13 residues. V dropped 2 bases and J dropped 3 bases, with 9 bases sitting between them. Germline V CDR1 and CDR2: SGDLS, YYNGEE. This CDR3 is CASSVAIDYEQYF. CDR3 nucleotide sequence: TGTGCCAGCAGCGTCGCTATCGACTACGAGCAGTACTTC.

This CDR3 is CASSQGESGGSYEQYF. CDR3 DNA sequence: TGCGCCAGCAGCCAAGGTGAGAGCGGGGGTTCCTACGAGCAGTACTTC. V gene TRBV4-1 combines with J gene TRBJ2-7; 8 bases fit TRBD2. CDR3 size: 16 residues. The V and J ends lost 1 base and 1 base, in that order; junction bases with no gene match: 6. Germline CDR1 is MGHRA and CDR2 is YSYEKL.

The gene calls are TRBV7-9 and TRBJ1-1; D might be TRBD1 (6 bases). CDR1 and CDR2 (germline): SEHNR, FQNEAQ (reference sequence). V gave up 1 base and J gave up 4 bases, with 13 bases separating them. The CDR3 is made up of 15 amino acids. The CDR3: CASSLVRGGGTEAFF. The CDR3 DNA sequence: TGTGCCAGCAGCTTAGTTCGGGGAGGGGGCACTGAAGCTTTCTTT.

The chain carries TRBV11-2 and TRBJ1-6; no firm D call. CDR3 length equals 15 residues. The germline gives CDR1 SGHAT, CDR2 FQNNGV. The germline V and J ends were trimmed by 9 bases and 1 base, with 13 bases remaining between them. The CDR3, as DNA: TGTGCCAGTTCCTTTGGTAGATCCTATAATTCACCCCTCCACTTT. It specifies CASSFGRSYNSPLHF. The full variable domain, rest sourced from reference TRBV11-2 and TRBJ1-6, is EAGVAQSPRYKIIEKRQSVAFWCNPISGHATLYWYQQILGQGPKLLIQFQNNGVVDDSQLPKDRFSAERLKGVDSTLKIQPAKLEDSAVYLCASSFGRSYNSPLHFGNGTRLTVT.

J is TRBJ2-4 and V is TRBV6-1; possibly TRBD1 for D (5 bases). The CDR3 loop spans 15 amino acids. Trimming stripped 6 bases from V and 7 bases from J, with 19 bases between. The germline V gene encodes CDR1 MNHNS and CDR2 SASEGT. The DNA for the CDR3 is TGTGCCAGCAGCGACCTCCTTGGGGCCTTGAACATTCAGTACTTC. It translates to CASSDLLGALNIQYF.

A single count supports this clone. This chain connects TRBV19 to TRBJ2-7; 9 nucleotides match TRBD1. V was clipped by 3 bases and J by 4 bases; unmatched bases: 4. This CDR3 comprises 14 residues. Germline V gives CDR1 LNHDA, CDR2 SQIVND (reference sequence). The CDR3 loop reads CASSMGTGWYEQYF. The CDR3 DNA reads TGTGCCAGTAGTATGGGGACAGGGTGGTACGAGCAGTACTTC.

Here the CDR3 reads CAISGGTKNTGELFF. CDR3 nucleotides: TGTGCCATCAGTGGCGGGACGAAGAACACCGGGGAGCTGTTTTTT. The gene calls are TRBV10-3 and TRBJ2-2; D is perhaps TRBD2 (6 bases). The V and J ends lost 4 bases and 1 base respectively, with 10 bases between them. Germline lookup yields CDR1 ENHRY and CDR2 SYGVKD. The CDR3 covers 15 residues.

This clone was recorded once. The chain recombines TRBV19 with TRBJ1-5, with 9 bases identical to TRBD1. This CDR3 contains 14 residues. After removal of 10 bases from V and 4 bases from J, the junction contained 8 bases not matched to a gene. The germline CDR1 and CDR2 sequences are LNHDA and SQIVND (reference sequence). As DNA, the CDR3 is TGTGCCACGCGGGGGACAGGGCGAAATCAGCCCCAGCATTTT. This gives the protein CATRGTGRNQPQHF.

This sequence joins TRBV9 and TRBJ2-2; a possible D gene is TRBD2 (5 bases). Germline CDR1 and CDR2: SGDLS and YYNGEE. V shed 1 base and J shed 1 base, with 11 bases lying between them. The CDR3 sequence is 16 residues long. The CDR3 nucleotides are TGTGCCAGCAGCGTATGGGGTCGGGGGAACACCGGGGAGCTGTTTTTT. Translated, it gives CASSVWGRGNTGELFF. Full variable domain (outside the CDR3, taken from reference TRBV9 and TRBJ2-2): DSGVTQTPKHLITATGQRVTLRCSPRSGDLSVYWYQQSLDQGLQFLIQYYNGEERAKGNILERFSAQQFPDLHSELNLSSLELGDSALYFCASSVWGRGNTGELFFGEGSRLTVL.

The CDR3 DNA is TGTGCCAGCAGCTTGGACCACTATGGCTACACCTTC. Protein product: CASSLDHYGYTF. This chain connects TRBV5-4 to TRBJ1-2; unclear D gene. In germline, CDR1 is SGHNT, CDR2 YYREEE (reference sequence). V lost 0 bases to trimming and J lost 3 bases, with 3 bases between them. This CDR3 is built from 12 residues.

The gene calls are TRBV6-6 and TRBJ1-2, with 10 nucleotides matching TRBD1. The V gene's germline CDR1 is MNHNY and CDR2 SVGAGI (reference sequence). The V gene end was trimmed by 0 bases and the J gene end by 2 bases; junction bases not matched to a gene: 0. The CDR3 runs 15 residues. The CDR3 is CASSYSGQGNYGYTF. CDR3 sequence (DNA): TGTGCCAGCAGTTACTCGGGACAGGGGAACTATGGCTACACCTTC.

This chain's CDR3 is CASSQAWGEQYF. The CDR3, as DNA: TGTGCCAGCAGCCAAGCCTGGGGCGAGCAGTACTTC. The chain links TRBV14 to TRBJ2-7, with no clear D. The CDR3 length is 12 residues. Trimming left V 1 base short and J 6 bases short, with 7 bases between. Germline V CDR1 and CDR2: SGHDN, FVKESK.

V is TRBV9 and J is TRBJ2-2; D unclear. The V end was cut by 8 bases, the J end by 4 bases, with 9 bases between. CDR1 SGDLS and CDR2 YYNGEE come from the germline V gene. This CDR3 has 12 residues. The CDR3 spells CASQLGTGELFF. DNA for the CDR3: TGTGCCAGTCAGCTTGGCACCGGGGAGCTGTTTTTT.

This clone was seen a single time. V usage is TRBV19 and J usage is TRBJ2-7; D unclear. This CDR3 comprises 14 residues. The germline V gene has CDR1 LNHDA and CDR2 SQIVND (reference sequence). Trimming took off 0 bases at V and 4 bases at J, with 10 bases between the two ends. The CDR3 here is CASSIDTASYEQYF. The DNA of the CDR3 is TGTGCCAGTAGTATAGATACAGCCTCTTACGAGCAGTACTTC.

This clone appeared a single time. The gene calls are TRBV6-5 and TRBJ1-1, with D maybe TRBD1 (5 bases). Trimming pared 1 base from V and 0 bases from J, leaving 9 bases between. The CDR3 length is 15 residues. Germline CDR1 reads MNHEY; CDR2 reads SVGAGI. The CDR3 DNA is TGTGCCAGCAGTTACTTGGGGGAACTGAACACTGAAGCTTTCTTT. Protein sequence: CASSYLGELNTEAFF.

V gene TRBV5-6 combines with J gene TRBJ1-1, with D maybe TRBD1 (5 bases). The CDR3 runs to 17 residues. CDR1 SGHDT and CDR2 YYEEEE come from the germline V gene. The V and J ends lost 2 bases and 3 bases respectively, with 20 bases between them. CDR3 DNA sequence: TGTGCCAGCAGCTTTCGCACAGGTATGACCGTATACACTGAAGCTTTCTTT. Translating gives CASSFRTGMTVYTEAFF.

This rearrangement joins TRBV5-1 to TRBJ2-1; either TRBD1 or TRBD2 may fit D (5 bases each). Looked up from germline, CDR1 is SGHRS and CDR2 is YFSETQ. The V gene lost 3 bases and the J gene lost 7 bases, with 14 bases spanning the gap. The CDR3 sequence is 14 residues long. In nucleotides, the CDR3 is TGCGCCAGCAGCTACCGGGACGGACAAAATGAGCAGTTCTTC. Protein: CASSYRDGQNEQFF.